This TCR beta chain originates from a study of CD8 T cells in Susac syndrome. The germline V and J ends were trimmed by 7 bases and 3 bases, with 12 bases remaining between them. This CDR3 is 13 amino acids long. Germline CDR1 reads ENHRY; CDR2 reads SYGVKD. Random hexamers were used to reverse transcribe roughly 0.5 to 1 ug of RNA. An immunoSEQ multiplex PCR amplified TCR beta CDR3 over 54 Vbeta and 13 Jbeta. Using its own MiXCR run on the immunoSEQ multiplex PCR reads, TCRdb lists one record per CDR3 protein. The sample includes more than 150,000 distinct CDR3 sequences, 92% of them seen just once. The controls, all healthy donors, were matched for age and sex.

Sequencing used CD4+ T cells from PBMCs. The clonotype originates from a human donor in good health. V gene TRBV10-3 combines with J gene TRBJ2-5; D is perhaps TRBD2 (6 bases). This CDR3 reads CAITRGFEETQYF. The CDR3 nucleotides are TGTGCCATCACTCGGGGGTTCGAAGAGACCCAGTACTTC.